The TCR beta chain described here comes from a study of blood T cells in healthy people across ages. Background on the study: Using template switching, researchers captured about one barcoded beta molecule for each two T cells.

A J-beta primer mix and a sample-barcoded 5' primer were used in a second PCR of roughly 6 to 11 cycles. TCRdb ran MiXCR on the 5' RACE reads and lists one entry per CDR3 protein. The table lists about 830,000 distinct CDR3 sequences, about 59% of them singletons. The CDR3 spans 14 residues. From germline, CDR1 is MDHEN and CDR2 SYDVKM. V was clipped by 8 bases and J by 1 base; unmatched bases: 8. This TCR was recovered from a young man in good health. Sequencing was carried out using blood. The rearrangement uses TRBV28 and TRBJ2-7, with 7 bases fitting TRBD2. CDR3 DNA: TGTGCCAGCCGGGGGAGCGGGGCATCCTACGAGCAGTACTTC. Translated: CASRGSGASYEQYF.